Shown below are 3 T cell receptor beta chains from a single sample sequenced in a study of blood T cell repertoires in COVID-19. The repertoire was sequenced with immunoSEQ multiplex PCR; TCRdb's copy has only in-frame clones and lacks some. There are about 210,000 clones in the sample; roughly 90% occur only once, and about a tenth lies in the top ten. What was sequenced was PBMCs or T cells enriched from blood (not recorded which). The receptors originated from a young man with acute COVID-19.

V is TRBV5-1 and J is TRBJ1-3, with D maybe TRBD1 (6 bases). CDR3 length: 14 residues. The ends were cut back, 4 bases at V and 4 bases at J, with 12 bases in the middle. Germline CDR1 is SGHRS and CDR2 is YFSETQ. DNA for the CDR3: TGCGCCAGCAGCCCAGGGGCTGGGGGAAACACCATATATTTT. Residues: CASSPGAGGNTIYF.

This sequence joins TRBV14 and TRBJ2-2; D is ambiguous. With 5 bases removed from V and 2 bases from J, the gap between germline ends came to 15 bases. This CDR3 has 16 amino acids. Germline CDR1 reads SGHDN; CDR2 reads FVKESK. CDR3 sequence: CASSSWRDGNTGELFF. The CDR3 DNA reads as TGTGCCAGCAGCTCCTGGAGAGACGGTAACACCGGGGAGCTGTTTTTT.

This chain uses TRBV7-9 with TRBJ1-2; TRBD1 matches at 7 bases. The CDR3 is 14 residues long. Trimming took 6 bases from V and 3 from J; bases not matched to a gene: 7. Looked up from germline, CDR1 is SEHNR and CDR2 is FQNEAQ (reference sequence). The CDR3 nucleotides read TGTGCCAGCAGTTCGGGACAGATCTACTATGGCTACACCTTC. Residues: CASSSGQIYYGYTF.